The T cell receptor beta chain under discussion was sequenced for a study of OX40 agonist ivuxolimab in advanced cancers. Background on the study: Each patient was given ivuxolimab into a vein every 2 weeks, at 0.01 to 10 mg/kg. At around 83% male, the cohort had a mean age of 60 years, ranging from roughly 20 to 90. Study outcomes and limitations: Compared with others, partial responders at 0.1-3.0 mg/kg displayed clonal expansion among the lowest.

On this clone: As yet, its antigen is unknown.

V dropped 0 bases and J dropped 3 bases, with 16 bases sitting between them. The CDR3 contains 17 residues. Looked up from germline, CDR1 is SGHDN and CDR2 is FVKESK. Assay: immunoSEQ multiplex PCR; the TCRdb copy retains only in-frame clones and omits some. The data hold more than 60,000 clones, with 87% observed a single time. The V gene is TRBV14, the J gene TRBJ2-3, with no clear D. This receptor was obtained from an adult with an advanced solid tumor such as melanoma, head and neck, liver or kidney cancer. Sequencing was performed on CD4+ or CD8+ T cells sorted from blood, taken in a trial of the OX40 agonist ivuxolimab. The CDR3 sequence: CASSQDWIGSLTDTQYF. The CDR3 nucleotides read TGTGCCAGCAGCCAAGATTGGATCGGGTCCCTTACAGATACGCAGTATTTT.